The 9 T cell receptor beta chains below all came from one sample that was sequenced in a study of T-cell memory formation after mild COVID-19. TCRdb ran MiXCR on the 5' RACE reads and lists one entry per CDR3 protein. The data hold 550,000 to 700,000 distinct CDR3 sequences, with around 17% observed a single time. The sample consisted of PBMCs or a T cell subset sorted from them (not recorded which). The receptor source for this set is an adult woman who had mild COVID-19 (a few samples of this study predate the infection). Cell type and time point are not known.

The CDR3 DNA follows: TGTGCCAGCAGGGAGGGGGACAGGGAGATCCCTAACTATGGCTACACCTTC. Its translation: CASREGDREIPNYGYTF. The J gene is TRBJ1-2, the V gene TRBV12-3 or TRBV12-4; 9 bases agree with TRBD1. CDR3 length: 17 amino acids. Unmatched junction bases numbered 11, after V lost 6 bases and J lost 0 bases.

The CDR3 bases are TGCAGTGCTAGGCGCGGAGGGATAGAGACCCAGTACTTC. This gives the protein CSARRGGIETQYF. V gene TRBV20-1 combines with J gene TRBJ2-5; D perhaps matches TRBD2 (6 bases). The CDR3 length is 13 residues. V dropped 3 bases and J dropped 4 bases, with 12 bases sitting between them. Germline CDR1 DFQATT, CDR2 SNEGSKA (reference sequence).

In this sample, this clonotype turned up a few times. J is TRBJ2-5 and V is TRBV6-5; D is undetermined. Germline V gene data show CDR1 as MNHEY and CDR2 as SVGAGI. The CDR3 runs to 13 residues. The ends were cut back, 6 bases at V and 4 bases at J, with 12 bases in the middle. The CDR3 protein is CASRRVGGETQYF. The CDR3 DNA sequence: TGTGCCAGCAGGAGAGTCGGCGGAGAGACCCAGTACTTC.

This clonotype was observed a handful of times. CDR3 sequence reads: CSVPGLAGGLSYNEQFF. Written as DNA, the CDR3 is TGCAGCGTTCCGGGACTAGCGGGGGGACTCTCCTACAATGAGCAGTTCTTC. The J gene is TRBJ2-1, the V gene TRBV29-1; 15 nucleotides match TRBD2. V lost 5 bases and J lost 0; bases outside the gene matches: 5. Germline V gene sequence: CDR1 SQVTM, CDR2 ANQGSEA. The length of the CDR3 is 17 residues.

This rearrangement joins TRBV7-8 to TRBJ2-2; either TRBD1 or TRBD2 may supply D (6 bases each). The V end was cut by 5 bases, the J end by 5 bases, with 18 bases between. The CDR3 is 16 residues long. The germline V gene encodes CDR1 SGHVS and CDR2 FQNEAQ. CDR3: CASSPLGGPRTGELFF. CDR3 nucleotides: TGTGCCAGCAGCCCATTAGGGGGGCCGAGGACCGGGGAGCTGTTTTTT.

The chain has TRBV27 and TRBJ2-3, with D hard to call. CDR1 is MNHEY, CDR2 SMNVEV, per germline (reference sequence). There are 14 residues in the CDR3. V shed 1 base and J shed 4 bases, with 9 bases lying between them. The CDR3 region is CASSLWRGSDTQYF. The CDR3 DNA sequence: TGTGCCAGCAGTTTATGGCGAGGATCAGATACGCAGTATTTT.

This clonotype was seen a handful of times. The CDR3 spells CASGWGTDTQYF. In DNA, the CDR3 is TGTGCCAGCGGCTGGGGGACAGATACGCAGTATTTT. The chain combines TRBV6-1 with TRBJ2-3; perhaps D is TRBD1 or TRBD2 (5 bases each). The CDR3 totals 12 residues. The V gene's germline CDR1 is MNHNS and CDR2 SASEGT. Between the trimmed V and J ends, which lost 8 bases and 3 bases, there was a span of 9 bases.

This clonotype has just a few counts. V is TRBV9 and J is TRBJ2-5; TRBD2 might be the D (5 bases). V lost 1 base to trimming and J lost 5 bases, with 12 bases between them. The CDR3 consists of 14 residues. Germline V CDR1 and CDR2: SGDLS, YYNGEE. DNA for the CDR3: TGTGCCAGCAGCGTAAATGAGGGCGTGGAGACCCAGTACTTC. Its translation: CASSVNEGVETQYF.

This chain joins TRBV5-1 and TRBJ2-7; D possibly matches TRBD1 or TRBD2 (6 bases each). This CDR3 comprises 16 residues. From germline, CDR1 is SGHRS and CDR2 YFSETQ. The ends were cut back, 3 bases at V and 0 bases at J, with 16 bases in the middle. CDR3 residues: CASSSLWGDNSYEQYF. The CDR3 DNA reads as TGCGCCAGCAGCTCCTTATGGGGGGACAACTCCTACGAGCAGTACTTC.